Detailed here is one T cell receptor beta chain. Its recognized antigen is unknown. The method was the immunoSEQ multiplex PCR assay. For the multiplex PCR, a mixture combining 60 forward primers for TCR Vbeta segments and 13 reverse primers for TCR Jbeta segments was used. The CDR3 region of rearranged TCR beta genes was amplified from genomic DNA by a multiplex PCR assay. Amplified TCR beta libraries were sequenced as 87-base-pair reads on the Illumina HiSeq System. As for the original processing: Across the 640 or so repertoires, a later analysis counted 60 million to 90 million unique TCR beta chains, about 10 million of which were shared by at least two donors. To remove PCR and sequencing errors, raw reads were error-corrected and collapsed into unique sequences using a nearest-neighbor algorithm that merged closely related sequences. To assign V, D and J gene segments, CDR3 sequences were aligned to IMGT reference sequences. For a sequence to be retained, at least a six-nucleotide match to both a V gene segment and a J gene segment was required. A rearrangement was called productive if the CDR3 had no stop codons and remained in frame with V and J, and every other rearrangement was called non-productive. CDR3 was defined by IMGT convention, running from the second conserved V-encoded cysteine to the conserved J-encoded phenylalanine. In an earlier analysis of just under 600 of the donors, sequences lacking an unambiguous match to a single V gene segment were excluded. In an earlier analysis of several hundred of the donors, V segments were called functional above 56.7% productive rearrangements and were called segregating when the between-donor standard deviation exceeded 5%. To diagnose cytomegalovirus status from the catalog of TCR beta chain sequences, a statistical classification framework was built. V and J gene assignment, in a later analysis, came from comparing TCR nucleotide sequences with IMGT/GENE-DB human TR gene sequences. A later analysis assigned CDR3 sequences and most-parsimonious VDJ recombination scenarios with the TCRdist pipeline. In a later analysis, every TCR beta chain was defined by the combination of its CDR3 amino acid sequence and its V-gene family, and reads without a unique V-gene family were dropped. A later analysis removed 592 highly shared, low-generation-probability nucleotide sequences to deal with suspected cross-contamination and a sequencing artifact. In a later analysis, a clonal expansion index was calculated for each public chain from normalized within-repertoire ranks of inferred template counts. In a later analysis, generation probabilities were computed with a VDJ recombination model fitted to out-of-frame rearrangements, and the resulting probabilities were checked against IGoR. In a later analysis, TCR-TCR, TCR-HLA and TCR-CMV co-occurrence was scored with hypergeometric tests, and a repertoire-size bias correction was applied to TCR pairs. To estimate false discovery rates, a later analysis permuted the HLA or CMV assignments 20 times. A later analysis grouped co-occurring TCRs with DBSCAN, adding TCRdist sequence similarity when clustering within HLA-allele-positive subsets. Repertoires with fewer than 30,000 or more than 120,000 public chains were left out of co-occurrence clustering, as were five repertoires with anomalous nucleotide sharing. What TCRdb holds here is the immuneACCESS table cut down to in-frame rearrangements. Part of the clones is not present; checked against another copy, under half of the missing clones reflect an unresolved V gene, and the others are unexplained. From that table come the V and J calls and clone size; the DNA was used to work out D and trimming. The sample table on file contains about 200,000 clones. Jointly, the top ten make up 1.1% of the sample.

This entry is derived from a study of cytomegalovirus exposure and HLA in healthy donors (TCRdb year 2017). Broadly, across the study: An earlier analysis of roughly 570 of the donors reported around 280 Gb of sequence data and around 100 million unique TCR beta sequences obtained from roughly 180 million T cells. The number of donors typed differed by locus, with about 620-630 for A, B, C, DRB1 and DQB1, around 560 for DQA1, 606 for DPA1, and over 400 for DPB1. All discovery cohort repertoires had been generated using a single sequencing platform. Donor age, sex, ethnicity and CMV serostatus were compiled together with the repertoire data. The study aimed to test whether signatures of past pathogen exposure could be identified by cataloging public T cell receptors. Of the roughly 400 genotyped donors, 65% to 90% were placed in the genetic ancestry cluster associated with self-reported Caucasian donors. Among roughly 400 genotyped donors of the cohort, an average of approximately 240,000 unique TCR beta nucleotide sequences were sequenced per donor, around 20% of them non-productive. Genome-wide SNP genotypes for about 55% of the 666 donors were used in a later genetic analysis, which treated that subset as a discovery cohort. The study combined high-throughput TCR immunosequencing, statistical association of individual TCRs with disease status, and machine learning to predict cytomegalovirus infection status. Because of strong linkage in the cohort, 5 or 6 DR-DQ haplotypes were treated as single units for association and clustering. In a later analysis, previously published TCR beta repertoires from 666 donors were re-analyzed and high-resolution HLA genotyping was added so that TCR occurrence patterns could be studied. An earlier analysis of fewer than 750 of the donors used high-throughput TCR beta sequencing to judge whether each TCR beta V gene segment behaved as functional or pseudogenic. Roughly 310 gigabases of sequencing data and 80 million or so unique TCR sequences were included in an early release covering over 600 HLA-typed donors. Besides the first cohort of 666 subjects, a separate validation cohort made up of over a hundred different subjects was used. The study profiled the T cell repertoires of approximately 700 subjects by immunosequencing and related them to cytomegalovirus serostatus. HLA typing covered class I and class II loci at four-digit resolution. In the later analysis, no new phenotypic data were used to find candidate immune exposures; instead, reliance was placed on TCR beta sequences and their occurrence across donors.

What the research found in general, with its limitations: When HLA alleles, especially DR and DQ, strongly co-occurred, TCR associations were difficult to assign to individual alleles. V-gene and J-gene trimming of TCR beta chains was associated with a missense DCLRE1C variant in a later genetic analysis, and the association was replicated in an independent cohort. HLA typing was unavailable for some donors at each locus, so association tests used only the typed subset. The classifier was reported to diagnose cytomegalovirus status with high specificity and sensitivity in both the original and validation cohorts. In a later analysis, HLA-associated TCR beta chains were found to be more clonally expanded and to have lower generation probabilities than equally common non-associated chains. Most TCR sequences were seen in very few donors, while some public TCRs were found in many individuals. Because counts were too low, roughly 17 rarely observed V segments, including chromosome 9 orphons, were left out of the earlier analysis of 587 of the donors. In vitro tests confirmed that three of the cytomegalovirus-associated TCR beta chains recognize cytomegalovirus antigens. Correlated functional status among segregating V segments might be attributable to linkage disequilibrium, but an unknown experimental factor could not be ruled out. According to the authors, the approach could potentially be generalized to other disease states and immunological phenotypes. A further reported finding was that TCR beta sequences accurately predicted the HLA-A and HLA-B alleles for most subjects in the first cohort. A total of 164 TCR beta chains were listed by the study as associated with cytomegalovirus. Specific HLA alleles were associated with 15,000 to 20,000 TCR beta sequences at a false discovery rate of 0.05 in a later analysis. Most CMV-associated TCR beta chains appeared to be HLA-restricted in a later analysis, and the HLA associations seemed to be driven largely by CMV exposure. In a later genetic analysis, fewer N-insertions in productive TCRs were reported among donors in an Asian-associated ancestry cluster than the 666-donor mean. According to a later analysis, parvovirus B19, influenza, CMV and Epstein-Barr virus appeared linked to several top co-occurrence clusters. An earlier analysis of some 560 of the donors showed that most TCR beta V segments appeared in productive rearrangements either about 87% or about 30% of the time, which broadly matched IMGT annotations. Sequencing depth was assumed to be roughly uniform across donors in the presence/absence analyses, though that assumption may not hold. In this cohort, only TCR beta chains were sequenced, and detectable features were limited by the absence of alpha or paired-chain data. Immune exposure information for the cohort was limited to CMV serostatus. Some IMGT-functional V segments, including TRBV6-2 and TRBV6-3, could not be told apart with the 87-base-pair reads, so those segments were excluded. According to a later analysis, TCR association rates differed among HLA loci, with DRB1 alleles showing the most associated TCRs and HLA-C alleles showing the fewest. A cluster of highly shared sequence variants was judged likely to be a technical artifact of the sequencing pipeline.

The germline V gene sets CDR1 to ENHRY and CDR2 to SYGVKD. V is pared back by 8 bases and J by 0 bases, with 20 bases lying between the germline termini. The CDR3 runs 16 residues from the cysteine to the phenylalanine. Just the 48-base CDR3 DNA is kept, in frame starting at base 1. The cohort was made up of several hundred healthy bone marrow donors. All cohort members were sampled while nominally healthy, although unrecorded immune exposures were likely present. The donor was CMV seropositive and belonged to the group of 250 to 300 seropositive cohort members. Every donor gave a peripheral blood sample, and the peripheral blood mononuclear cells from that sample were used for TCR beta sequencing. The Qiagen DNeasy Blood Extraction Kit was used to extract genomic DNA from the blood cell samples.

Source material: PBMCs. This clonotype was obtained from a girl aged 2 to 9 in good health and CMV-seropositive. The chain links TRBV10-3 with TRBJ2-7; D gene: possibly TRBD2, on 5 matching bases. The nucleotide sequence reads TGTGCCATCGCCCGGGAAGGAGCGTTCCTCTCCTACGAGCAGTACTTC. This is translated as CAIAREGAFLSYEQYF.